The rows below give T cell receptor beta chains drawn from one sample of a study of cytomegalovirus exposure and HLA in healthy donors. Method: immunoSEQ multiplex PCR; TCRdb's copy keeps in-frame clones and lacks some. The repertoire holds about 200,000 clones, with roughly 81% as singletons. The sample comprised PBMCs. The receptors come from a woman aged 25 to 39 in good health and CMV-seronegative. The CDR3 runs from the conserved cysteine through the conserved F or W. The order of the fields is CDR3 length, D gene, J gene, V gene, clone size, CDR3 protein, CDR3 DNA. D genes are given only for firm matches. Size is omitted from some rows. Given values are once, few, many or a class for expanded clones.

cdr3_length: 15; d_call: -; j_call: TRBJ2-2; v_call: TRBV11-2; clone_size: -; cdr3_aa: CASSLTQLGTGELFF; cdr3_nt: TGTGCCAGCAGCTTGACTCAGTTGGGCACCGGGGAGCTGTTTTTT
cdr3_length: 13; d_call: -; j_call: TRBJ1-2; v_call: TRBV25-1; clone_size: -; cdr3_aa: CASSGGAGYGYTF; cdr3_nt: TGTGCCAGCTCGGGGGGAGCTGGCTATGGCTACACCTTC
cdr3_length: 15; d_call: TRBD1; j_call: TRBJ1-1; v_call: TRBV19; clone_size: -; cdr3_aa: CASSIRDRVNTEAFF; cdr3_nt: TGTGCCAGTAGTATCCGTGACAGGGTGAACACTGAAGCTTTCTTT
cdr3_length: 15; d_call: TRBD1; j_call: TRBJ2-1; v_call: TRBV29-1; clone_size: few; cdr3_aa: CSVPSKTGGMNEQFF; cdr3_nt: TGCAGCGTACCTTCCAAGACAGGGGGGATGAATGAGCAGTTCTTC
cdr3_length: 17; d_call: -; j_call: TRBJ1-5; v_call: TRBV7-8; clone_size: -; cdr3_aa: CASSRTTQGWDNQPQHF; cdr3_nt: TGTGCCAGCAGTCGAACAACTCAGGGGTGGGACAATCAGCCCCAGCATTTT
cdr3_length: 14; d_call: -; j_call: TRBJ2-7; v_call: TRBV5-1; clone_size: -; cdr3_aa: CASSPTLATYEQYF; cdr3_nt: TGCGCCAGCAGCCCGACCTTAGCGACCTACGAGCAGTACTTC
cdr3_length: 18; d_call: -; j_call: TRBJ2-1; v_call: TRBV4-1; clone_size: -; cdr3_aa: CASSQEPPTSGTINEQFF; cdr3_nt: TGCGCCAGCAGCCAAGAACCTCCCACCAGCGGTACTATCAATGAGCAGTTCTTC
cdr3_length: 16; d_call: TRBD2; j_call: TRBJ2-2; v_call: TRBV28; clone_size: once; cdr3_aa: CASSFRLAGGTGELFF; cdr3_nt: TGTGCCAGCAGTTTTCGACTAGCGGGGGGTACCGGGGAGCTGTTTTTT
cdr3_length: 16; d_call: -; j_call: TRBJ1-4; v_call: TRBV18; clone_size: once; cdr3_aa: CASSLLRGPGNEKLFF; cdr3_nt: TGTGCCAGCTCACTACTCCGGGGTCCCGGTAATGAAAAACTGTTTTTT
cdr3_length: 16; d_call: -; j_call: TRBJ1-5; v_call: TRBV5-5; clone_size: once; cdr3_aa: CASSSTHGRGNQPQHF; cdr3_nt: TGTGCCAGCAGCTCCACTCATGGCAGGGGAAATCAGCCCCAGCATTTT
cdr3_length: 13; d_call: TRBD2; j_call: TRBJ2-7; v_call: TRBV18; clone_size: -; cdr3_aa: CASSPAGVGEQYF; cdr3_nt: TGTGCCAGCTCACCTGCGGGGGTTGGCGAGCAGTACTTC
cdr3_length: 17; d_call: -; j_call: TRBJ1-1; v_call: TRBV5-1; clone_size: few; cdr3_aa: CASSLAGFREYRTEAFF; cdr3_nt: TGCGCCAGCAGCTTGGCAGGGTTTCGTGAATATAGGACTGAAGCTTTCTTT
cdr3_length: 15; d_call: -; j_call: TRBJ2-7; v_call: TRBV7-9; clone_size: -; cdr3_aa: CASSSGSNRNYEQYF; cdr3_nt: TGTGCCAGCAGCTCCGGCTCGAACAGAAACTACGAGCAGTACTTC
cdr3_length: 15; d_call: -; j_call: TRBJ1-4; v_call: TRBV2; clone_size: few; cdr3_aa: CASIQTQGTNEKLFF; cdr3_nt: TGTGCCAGCATACAGACACAGGGAACTAATGAAAAACTGTTTTTT
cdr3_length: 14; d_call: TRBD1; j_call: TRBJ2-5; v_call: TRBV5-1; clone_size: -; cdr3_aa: CASSAATGRETQYF; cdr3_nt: TGCGCCAGCAGCGCAGCGACAGGGCGAGAGACCCAGTACTTC
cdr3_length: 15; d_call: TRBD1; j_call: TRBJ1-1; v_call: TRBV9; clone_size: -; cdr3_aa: CASSVSGGSNTEAFF; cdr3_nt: TGTGCCAGCAGCGTATCAGGGGGATCGAACACTGAAGCTTTCTTT
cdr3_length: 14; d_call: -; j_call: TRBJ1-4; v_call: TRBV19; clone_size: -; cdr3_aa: CASSVGQKGEKLFF; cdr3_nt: TGTGCCAGTAGTGTCGGACAGAAGGGTGAAAAACTGTTTTTT
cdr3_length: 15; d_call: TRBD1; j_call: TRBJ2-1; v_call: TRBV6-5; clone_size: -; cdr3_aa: CASRNSGGAYNEQFF; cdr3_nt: TGTGCCAGCCGTAATTCAGGGGGCGCCTACAATGAGCAGTTCTTC
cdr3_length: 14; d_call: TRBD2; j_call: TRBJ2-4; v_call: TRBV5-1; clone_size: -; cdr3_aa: CASSPGLVQNIQYF; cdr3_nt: TGCGCCAGCAGCCCTGGACTAGTACAAAACATTCAGTACTTC
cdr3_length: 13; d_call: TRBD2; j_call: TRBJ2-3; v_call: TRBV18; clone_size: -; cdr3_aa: CASSPGLADTQYF; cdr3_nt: TGTGCCAGCTCACCGGGACTAGCAGATACGCAGTATTTT
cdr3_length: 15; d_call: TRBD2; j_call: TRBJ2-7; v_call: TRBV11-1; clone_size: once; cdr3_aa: CASSSLSGTTYEQYF; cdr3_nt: TGTGCCAGCAGCTCTCTTAGCGGGACGACCTACGAGCAGTACTTC
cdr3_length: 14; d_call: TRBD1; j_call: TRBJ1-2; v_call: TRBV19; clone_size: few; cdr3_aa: CASIDRARNYGYTF; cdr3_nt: TGTGCCAGTATAGACAGGGCACGTAACTATGGCTACACCTTC
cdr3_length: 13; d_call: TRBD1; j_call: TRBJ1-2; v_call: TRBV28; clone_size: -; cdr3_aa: CASRQQGYYGYTF; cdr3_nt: TGTGCCAGCAGACAACAGGGGTACTATGGCTACACCTTC
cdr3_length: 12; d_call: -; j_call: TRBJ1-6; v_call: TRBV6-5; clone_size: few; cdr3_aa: CASSYRGGPLHF; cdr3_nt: TGTGCCAGCAGTTACCGGGGGGGTCCCCTCCACTTT
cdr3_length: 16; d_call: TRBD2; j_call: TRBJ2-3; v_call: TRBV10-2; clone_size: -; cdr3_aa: CASSEEGTSMADTQYF; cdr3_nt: TGCGCCAGCAGCGAGGAGGGGACTAGCATGGCAGATACGCAGTATTTT
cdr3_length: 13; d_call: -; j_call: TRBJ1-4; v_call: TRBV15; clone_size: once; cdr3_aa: CATSGGFNEKLFF; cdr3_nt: TGTGCCACCAGCGGCGGATTTAATGAAAAACTGTTTTTT
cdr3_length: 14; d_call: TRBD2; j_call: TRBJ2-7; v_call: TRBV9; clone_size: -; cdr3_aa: CASSVRAGEAEQYF; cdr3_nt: TGTGCCAGCAGCGTAAGGGCGGGAGAGGCTGAGCAGTACTTC
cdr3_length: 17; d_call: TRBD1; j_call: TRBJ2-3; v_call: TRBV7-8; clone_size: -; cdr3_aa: CASSSNYRGLGTDTQYF; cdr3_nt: TGTGCCAGCAGCTCGAACTACAGGGGGCTTGGCACAGATACGCAGTATTTT
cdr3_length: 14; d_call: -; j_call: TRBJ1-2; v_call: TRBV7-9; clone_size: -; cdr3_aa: CASSVPDSSYGYTF; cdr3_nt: TGTGCCAGCAGCGTACCCGACAGCAGCTATGGCTACACCTTC
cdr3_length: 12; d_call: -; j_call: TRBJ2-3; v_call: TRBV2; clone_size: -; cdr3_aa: CASRTGRDTQYF; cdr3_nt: TGTGCCAGCAGAACAGGGCGAGATACGCAGTATTTT
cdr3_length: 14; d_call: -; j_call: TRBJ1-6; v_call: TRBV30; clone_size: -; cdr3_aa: CAWNPPQGLAPLHF; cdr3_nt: TGTGCCTGGAACCCCCCTCAGGGATTAGCACCCCTCCACTTT
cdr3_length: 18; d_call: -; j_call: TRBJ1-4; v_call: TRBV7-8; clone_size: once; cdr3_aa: CASSSVGAFGSTNEKLFF; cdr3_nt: TGTGCCAGCAGCTCCGTAGGGGCGTTCGGATCAACTAATGAAAAACTGTTTTTT
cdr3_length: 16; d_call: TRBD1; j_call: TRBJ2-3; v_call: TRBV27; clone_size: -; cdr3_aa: CASSSIGQGVVDTQYF; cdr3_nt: TGTGCCAGCAGTTCGATCGGACAGGGGGTAGTAGATACGCAGTATTTT
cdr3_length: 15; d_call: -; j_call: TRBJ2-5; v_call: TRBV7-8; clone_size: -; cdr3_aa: CASSPRPVRKETQYF; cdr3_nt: TGTGCCAGCAGCCCCAGGCCAGTGCGTAAAGAGACCCAGTACTTC
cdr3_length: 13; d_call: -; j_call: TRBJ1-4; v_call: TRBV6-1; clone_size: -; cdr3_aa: CASSEFLNEKLFF; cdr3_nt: TGTGCCAGCAGTGAATTCTTAAATGAAAAACTGTTTTTT
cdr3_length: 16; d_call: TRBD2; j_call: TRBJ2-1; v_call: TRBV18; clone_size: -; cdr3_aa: CASSPGTSGAYNEQFF; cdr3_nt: TGTGCCAGCTCACCCGGGACTAGCGGTGCCTACAATGAGCAGTTCTTC
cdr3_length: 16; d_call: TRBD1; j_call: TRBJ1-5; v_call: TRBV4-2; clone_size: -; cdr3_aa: CASSQGGQGGHQPQHF; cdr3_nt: TGTGCCAGCAGCCAGGGGGGACAGGGGGGCCATCAGCCCCAGCATTTT
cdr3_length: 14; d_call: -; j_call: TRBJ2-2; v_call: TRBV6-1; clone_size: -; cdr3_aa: CASSPTGNTGELFF; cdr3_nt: TGTGCCAGCAGCCCGACAGGGAACACCGGGGAGCTGTTTTTT
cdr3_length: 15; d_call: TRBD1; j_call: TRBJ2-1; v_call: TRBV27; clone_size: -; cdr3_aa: CASSETGGTYNEQFF; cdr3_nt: TGTGCCAGCAGTGAAACAGGGGGCACCTACAATGAGCAGTTCTTC
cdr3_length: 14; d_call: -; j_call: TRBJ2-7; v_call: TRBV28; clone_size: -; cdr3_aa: CASSSTEGHYEQYF; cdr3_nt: TGTGCCAGCTCGAGCACAGAGGGACACTACGAGCAGTACTTC
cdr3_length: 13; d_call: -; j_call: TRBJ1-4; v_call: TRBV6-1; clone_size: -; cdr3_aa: CASSLAWGEKLFF; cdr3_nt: TGTGCCAGCAGTCTGGCGTGGGGCGAAAAACTGTTTTTT
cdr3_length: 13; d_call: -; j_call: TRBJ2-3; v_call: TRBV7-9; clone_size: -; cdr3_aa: CASSLAAADTQYF; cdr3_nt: TGTGCCAGCAGCTTAGCGGCGGCGGATACGCAGTATTTT
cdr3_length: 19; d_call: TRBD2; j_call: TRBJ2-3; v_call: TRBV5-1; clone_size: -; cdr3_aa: CASSLAGTSGRASTDTQYF; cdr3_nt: TGCGCCAGCAGCTTGGCCGGGACTAGCGGGAGGGCGAGCACAGATACGCAGTATTTT
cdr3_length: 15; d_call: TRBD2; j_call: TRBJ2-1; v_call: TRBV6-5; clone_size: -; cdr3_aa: CASRPPGLAGNEQFF; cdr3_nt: TGTGCCAGCAGACCTCCGGGACTAGCGGGCAATGAGCAGTTCTTC
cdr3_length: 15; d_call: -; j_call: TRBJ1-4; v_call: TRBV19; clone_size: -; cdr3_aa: CASSILLGSHEKLFF; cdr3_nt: TGTGCCAGTAGTATACTTCTGGGCAGCCATGAAAAACTGTTTTTT
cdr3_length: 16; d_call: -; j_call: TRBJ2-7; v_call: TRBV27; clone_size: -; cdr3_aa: CASSRGSSYDSYEQYF; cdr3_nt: TGTGCCAGCAGTCGGGGGTCTAGTTACGATTCCTACGAGCAGTACTTC
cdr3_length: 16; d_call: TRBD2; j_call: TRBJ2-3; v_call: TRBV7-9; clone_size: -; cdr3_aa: CASILKGSGSTDTQYF; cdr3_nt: TGTGCCAGCATCCTAAAGGGTAGCGGGAGCACAGATACGCAGTATTTT
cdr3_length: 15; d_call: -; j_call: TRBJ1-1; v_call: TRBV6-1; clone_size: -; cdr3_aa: CASSEFAGRNTEAFF; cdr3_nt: TGTGCTAGCAGTGAGTTTGCGGGAAGGAACACTGAAGCTTTCTTT